This T cell receptor (gamma chain) was documented in a study of γδ T cells in repeated Plasmodium falciparum infection. Comment on this clone: The mismatch at residue 6 between this DNA's translation and the TCRdb protein of a much larger clone likely reflects a read error; the protein shown is translated from the DNA.

TCRdb fed the multiplex PCR reads into CATT to redo clone calling. The profile shows roughly 13,000 gamma-chain clones, 1.5% to 2% of them singletons. Material: gamma-delta T cells from blood. The clonotype comes from a pool of human donors (malaria-infected and uninfected, not separated).

The CDR3 nucleotides read TGTGCCACCTGGACTTGGGATAAGAAACTCTTT. Translated: CATWTWDKKLF. The gene calls are TRGV4 and TRGJ1 or TRGJ2. Germline V CDR1 and CDR2: EGSTGY, YDSYTSSV. Losses at the gene ends were 6 bases for V and 8 bases for J; bases not matched to a gene: 7. This CDR3 has 11 amino acids.